The clone carrying this T cell receptor beta chain was detected only a few times. The CDR3 extends over 15 amino acids. Germline CDR1 and CDR2: SEHNR and FQNEAQ (reference sequence). V lost 5 bases and J lost 6, with 19 bases in between. The data belong to a study of T-cell memory formation after mild COVID-19. Looking at the study overall: Among the donors, TCR clusters were largely specific to each donor.

Libraries for TCRalpha and TCRbeta carried sample barcodes and unique molecular identifiers via 5'RACE. One entry per CDR3 protein, called by TCRdb with MiXCR from the 5' RACE reads. The sample consists of more than 110,000 distinct CDR3 sequences, approximately 26% of them appearing once. Material for sequencing was PBMCs or a T cell subset sorted from them (not recorded which). The chain couples TRBV7-9 to TRBJ2-5; perhaps TRBD1 as D (6 bases). This TCR was sampled from an adult woman who had mild COVID-19 (a few samples of this study predate the infection). Cell type and time point are not known. The CDR3 nucleotides read TGTGCCAGCAGCCCAGCCGGGACACCCGTCAAGACCCAGTACTTC. This codes for CASSPAGTPVKTQYF. Drawing the rest from reference TRBV7-9 and TRBJ2-5, the complete variable domain is DTGVSQNPRHKITKRGQNVTFRCDPISEHNRLYWYRQTLGQGPEFLTYFQNEAQLEKSRLLSDRFSAERPKGSFSTLEIQRTEQGDSAMYLCASSPAGTPVKTQYFGPGTRLLVL.